This TCR beta chain is from a study of breast tumors, draining lymph nodes, adjacent tissues. This clonotype was seen many times. TCRdb processed the multiplex PCR reads anew with MiXCR; each CDR3 protein has one entry. The table shows about 22,000 distinct CDR3 sequences, with roughly 60% occurring only once. V was shortened by 1 base and J by 6 bases, with 7 bases between the two germline ends. The CDR3 runs to 13 residues. Germline CDR1 and CDR2: SGHAT and FQNNGV. Input material: breast tumor tissue. V usage is TRBV11-2 and J usage is TRBJ1-5; D not resolved. The clonotype comes from a female donor with breast cancer. Some clones in this sample may be carry-over from other donors' samples. The CDR3 is CASSLASGQPQHF. As DNA, the CDR3 is TGTGCCAGCAGCTTAGCAAGCGGTCAGCCCCAGCATTTT.